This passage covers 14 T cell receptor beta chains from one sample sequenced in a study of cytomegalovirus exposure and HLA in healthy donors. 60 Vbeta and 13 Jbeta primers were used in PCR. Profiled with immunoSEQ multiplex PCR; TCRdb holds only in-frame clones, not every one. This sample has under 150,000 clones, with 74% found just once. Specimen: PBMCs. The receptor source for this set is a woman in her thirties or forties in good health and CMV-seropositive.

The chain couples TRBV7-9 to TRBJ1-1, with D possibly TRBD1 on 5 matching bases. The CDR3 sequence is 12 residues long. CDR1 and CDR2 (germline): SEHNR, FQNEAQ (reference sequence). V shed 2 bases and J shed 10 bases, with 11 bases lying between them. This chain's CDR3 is CASSLPQGSAFF. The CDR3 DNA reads TGTGCCAGCAGCTTACCGCAGGGATCAGCTTTCTTT.

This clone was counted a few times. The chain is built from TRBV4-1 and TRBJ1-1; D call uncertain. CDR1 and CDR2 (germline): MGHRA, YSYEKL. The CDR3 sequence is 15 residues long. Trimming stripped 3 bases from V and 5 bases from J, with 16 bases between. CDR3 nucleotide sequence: TGCGCCAGCAGCCAGGGCCGCGCCCGGCGTACTGAAGCTTTCTTT. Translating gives CASSQGRARRTEAFF.

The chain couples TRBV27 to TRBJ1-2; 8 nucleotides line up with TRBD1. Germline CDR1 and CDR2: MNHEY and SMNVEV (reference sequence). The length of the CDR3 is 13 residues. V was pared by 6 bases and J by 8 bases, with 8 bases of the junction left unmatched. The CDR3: CASSMQGAGGYTF. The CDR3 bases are TGTGCCAGCAGCATGCAGGGGGCCGGGGGCTACACCTTC.

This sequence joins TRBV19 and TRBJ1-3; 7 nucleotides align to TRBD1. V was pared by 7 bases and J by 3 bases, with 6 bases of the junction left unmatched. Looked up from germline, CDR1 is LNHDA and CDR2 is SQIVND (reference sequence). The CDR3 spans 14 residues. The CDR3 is CASNTQGFGNTIYF. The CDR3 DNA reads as TGTGCCAGTAACACACAGGGGTTTGGAAACACCATATATTTT.

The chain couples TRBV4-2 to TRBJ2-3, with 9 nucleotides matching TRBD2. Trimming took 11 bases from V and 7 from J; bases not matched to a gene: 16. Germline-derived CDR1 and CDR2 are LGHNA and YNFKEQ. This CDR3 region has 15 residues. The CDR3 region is CAFGVSGSRVHTQYF. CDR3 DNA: TGTGCCTTCGGAGTTAGCGGGAGTCGGGTCCATACGCAGTATTTT.

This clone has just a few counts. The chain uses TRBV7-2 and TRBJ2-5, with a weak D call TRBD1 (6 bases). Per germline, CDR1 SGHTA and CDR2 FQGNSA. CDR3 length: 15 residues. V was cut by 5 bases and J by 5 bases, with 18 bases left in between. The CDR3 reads CASSPGAAGTETQYF. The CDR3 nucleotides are TGTGCCAGCAGCCCAGGGGCGGCAGGGACGGAGACCCAGTACTTC.

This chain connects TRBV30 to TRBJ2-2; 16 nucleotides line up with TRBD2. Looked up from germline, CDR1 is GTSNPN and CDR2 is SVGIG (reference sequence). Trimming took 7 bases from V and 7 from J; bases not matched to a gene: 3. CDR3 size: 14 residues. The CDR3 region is CASGLAGGDGELFF. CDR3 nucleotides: TGTGCCTCGGGACTAGCGGGAGGGGACGGGGAGCTGTTTTTT.

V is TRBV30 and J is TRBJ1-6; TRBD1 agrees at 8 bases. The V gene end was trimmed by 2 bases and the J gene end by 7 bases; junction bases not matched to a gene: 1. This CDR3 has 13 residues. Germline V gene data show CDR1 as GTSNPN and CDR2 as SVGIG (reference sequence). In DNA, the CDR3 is TGTGCCTGGAGTAGACAGGGGAATTCACCCCTCCACTTT. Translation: CAWSRQGNSPLHF.

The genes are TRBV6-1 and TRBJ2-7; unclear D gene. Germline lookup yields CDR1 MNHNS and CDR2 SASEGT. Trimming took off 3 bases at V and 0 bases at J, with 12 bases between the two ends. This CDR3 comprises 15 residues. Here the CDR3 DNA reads TGTGCCAGCAGTGATTTAGGAGATACCTCCTACGAGCAGTACTTC. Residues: CASSDLGDTSYEQYF.

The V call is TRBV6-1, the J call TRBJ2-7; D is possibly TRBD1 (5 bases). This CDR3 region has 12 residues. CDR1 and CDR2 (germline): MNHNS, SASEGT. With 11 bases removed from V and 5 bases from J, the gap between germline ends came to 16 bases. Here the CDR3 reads CAGRQGFHEQYF. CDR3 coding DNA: TGTGCCGGGCGGCAGGGCTTCCACGAGCAGTACTTC.

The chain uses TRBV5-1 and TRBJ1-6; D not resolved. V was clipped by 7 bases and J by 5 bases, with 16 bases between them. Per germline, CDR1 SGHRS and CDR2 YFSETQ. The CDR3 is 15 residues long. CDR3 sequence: CASSHSARDNSPLHF. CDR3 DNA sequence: TGCGCCAGCTCCCATAGTGCCCGGGATAATTCACCCCTCCACTTT.

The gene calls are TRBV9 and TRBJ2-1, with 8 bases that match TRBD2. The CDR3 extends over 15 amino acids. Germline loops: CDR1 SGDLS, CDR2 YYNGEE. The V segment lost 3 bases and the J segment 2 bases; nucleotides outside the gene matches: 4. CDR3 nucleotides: TGTGCCAGCAGCGAGGCGGGAGGACCCTACAATGAGCAGTTCTTC. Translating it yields CASSEAGGPYNEQFF.

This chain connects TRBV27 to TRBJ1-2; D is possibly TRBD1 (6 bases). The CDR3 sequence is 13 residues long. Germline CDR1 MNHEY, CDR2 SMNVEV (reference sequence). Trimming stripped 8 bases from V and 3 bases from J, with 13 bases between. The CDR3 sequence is CASGGRGDYGYTF. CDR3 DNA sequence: TGTGCCAGCGGCGGCAGGGGAGACTATGGCTACACCTTC.

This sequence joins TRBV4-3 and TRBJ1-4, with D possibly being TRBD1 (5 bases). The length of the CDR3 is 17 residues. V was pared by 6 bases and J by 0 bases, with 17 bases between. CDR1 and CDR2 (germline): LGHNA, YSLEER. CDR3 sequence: CASRTGQQVATNEKLFF. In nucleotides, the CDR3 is TGCGCCAGCAGAACCGGGCAACAGGTTGCAACTAATGAAAAACTGTTTTTT.